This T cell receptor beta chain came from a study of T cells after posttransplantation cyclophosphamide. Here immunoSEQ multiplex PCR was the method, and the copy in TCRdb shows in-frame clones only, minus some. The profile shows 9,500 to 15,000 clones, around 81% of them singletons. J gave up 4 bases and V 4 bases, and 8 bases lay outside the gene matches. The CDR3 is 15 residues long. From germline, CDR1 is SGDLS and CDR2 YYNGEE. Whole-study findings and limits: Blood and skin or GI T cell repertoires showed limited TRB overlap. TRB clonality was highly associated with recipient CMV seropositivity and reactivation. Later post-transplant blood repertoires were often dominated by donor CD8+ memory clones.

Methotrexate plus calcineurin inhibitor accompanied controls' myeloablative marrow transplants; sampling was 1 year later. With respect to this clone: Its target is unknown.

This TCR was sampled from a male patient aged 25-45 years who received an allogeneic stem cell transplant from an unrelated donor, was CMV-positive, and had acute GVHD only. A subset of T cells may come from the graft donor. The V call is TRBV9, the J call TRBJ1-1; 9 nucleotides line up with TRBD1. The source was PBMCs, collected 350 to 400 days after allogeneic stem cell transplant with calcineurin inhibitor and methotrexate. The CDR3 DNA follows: TGTGCCAGCAGCTCAACAGGGGGCGCAGCCACTGAAGCTTTCTTT. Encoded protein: CASSSTGGAATEAFF. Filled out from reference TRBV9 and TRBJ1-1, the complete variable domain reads DSGVTQTPKHLITATGQRVTLRCSPRSGDLSVYWYQQSLDQGLQFLIQYYNGEERAKGNILERFSAQQFPDLHSELNLSSLELGDSALYFCASSSTGGAATEAFFGQGTRLTVV.